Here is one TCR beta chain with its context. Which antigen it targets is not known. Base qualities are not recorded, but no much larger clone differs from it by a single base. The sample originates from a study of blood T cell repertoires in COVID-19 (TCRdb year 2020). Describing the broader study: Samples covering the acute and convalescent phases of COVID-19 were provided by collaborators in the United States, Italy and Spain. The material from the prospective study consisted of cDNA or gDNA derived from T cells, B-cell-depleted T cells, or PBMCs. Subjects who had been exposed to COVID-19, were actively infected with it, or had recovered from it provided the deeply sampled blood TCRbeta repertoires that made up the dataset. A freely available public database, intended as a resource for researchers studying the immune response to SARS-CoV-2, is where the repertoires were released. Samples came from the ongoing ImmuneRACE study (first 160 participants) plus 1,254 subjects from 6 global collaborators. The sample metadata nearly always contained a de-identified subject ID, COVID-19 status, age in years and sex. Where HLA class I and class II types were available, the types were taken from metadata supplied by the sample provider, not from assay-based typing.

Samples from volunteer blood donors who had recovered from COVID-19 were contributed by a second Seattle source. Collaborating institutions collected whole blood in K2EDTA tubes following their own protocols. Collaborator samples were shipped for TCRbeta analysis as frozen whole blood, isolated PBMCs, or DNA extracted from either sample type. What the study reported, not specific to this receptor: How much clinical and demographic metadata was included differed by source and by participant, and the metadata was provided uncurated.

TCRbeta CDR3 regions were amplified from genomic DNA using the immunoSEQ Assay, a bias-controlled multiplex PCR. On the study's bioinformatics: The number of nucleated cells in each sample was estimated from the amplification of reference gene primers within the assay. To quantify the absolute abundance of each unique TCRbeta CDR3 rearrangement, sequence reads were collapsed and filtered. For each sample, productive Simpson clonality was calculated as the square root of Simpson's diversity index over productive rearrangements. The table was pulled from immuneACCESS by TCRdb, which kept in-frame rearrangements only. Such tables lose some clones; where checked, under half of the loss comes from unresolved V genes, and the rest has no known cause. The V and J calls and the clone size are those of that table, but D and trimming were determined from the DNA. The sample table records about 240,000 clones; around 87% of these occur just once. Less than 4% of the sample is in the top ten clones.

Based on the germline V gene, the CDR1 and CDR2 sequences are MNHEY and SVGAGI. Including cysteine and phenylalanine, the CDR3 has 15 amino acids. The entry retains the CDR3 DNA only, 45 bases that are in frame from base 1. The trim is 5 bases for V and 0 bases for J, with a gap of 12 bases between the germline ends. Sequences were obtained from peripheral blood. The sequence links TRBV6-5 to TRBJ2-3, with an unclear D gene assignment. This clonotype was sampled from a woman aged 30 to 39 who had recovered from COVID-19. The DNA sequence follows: TGTGCCAGCAGTACCCTAGTGGGTAGCACAGATACGCAGTATTTT. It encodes CASSTLVGSTDTQYF.